This T cell receptor (beta chain) was sequenced during a study of technical replicates of blood from several donors. Looked up from germline, CDR1 is MDHEN and CDR2 is SYDVKM. CDR3 length: 12 amino acids. Trimming pared 6 bases from V and 9 bases from J, leaving 13 bases between. Clones were sequenced by immunoSEQ multiplex PCR, and TCRdb holds only the in-frame ones, with some missing. The repertoire holds about 79,000 clones, with around 92% as singletons. This clonotype originated in a human donor in good health. Some clones in this sample may be carry-over from other donors' samples. The rearrangement uses TRBV28 and TRBJ2-3, with D possibly being TRBD2 (5 bases). The specimen was T cells isolated from PBMCs. CDR3 DNA: TGTGCCAGCAGATCCGGGGTAAGAACGCAGTATTTT. Its protein is CASRSGVRTQYF.